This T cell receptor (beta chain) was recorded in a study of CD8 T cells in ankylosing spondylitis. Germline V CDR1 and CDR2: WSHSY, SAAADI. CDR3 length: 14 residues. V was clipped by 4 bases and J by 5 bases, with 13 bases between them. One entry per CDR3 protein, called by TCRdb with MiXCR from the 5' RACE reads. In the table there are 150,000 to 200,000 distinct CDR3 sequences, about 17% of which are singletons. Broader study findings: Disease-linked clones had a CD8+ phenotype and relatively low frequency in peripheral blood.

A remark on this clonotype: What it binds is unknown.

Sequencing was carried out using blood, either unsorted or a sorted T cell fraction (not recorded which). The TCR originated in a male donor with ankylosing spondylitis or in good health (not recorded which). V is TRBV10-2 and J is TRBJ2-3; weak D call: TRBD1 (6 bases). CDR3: CASSVSTGVDTQYF. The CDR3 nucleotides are TGCGCCAGCAGTGTCTCGACAGGTGTAGATACGCAGTATTTT.